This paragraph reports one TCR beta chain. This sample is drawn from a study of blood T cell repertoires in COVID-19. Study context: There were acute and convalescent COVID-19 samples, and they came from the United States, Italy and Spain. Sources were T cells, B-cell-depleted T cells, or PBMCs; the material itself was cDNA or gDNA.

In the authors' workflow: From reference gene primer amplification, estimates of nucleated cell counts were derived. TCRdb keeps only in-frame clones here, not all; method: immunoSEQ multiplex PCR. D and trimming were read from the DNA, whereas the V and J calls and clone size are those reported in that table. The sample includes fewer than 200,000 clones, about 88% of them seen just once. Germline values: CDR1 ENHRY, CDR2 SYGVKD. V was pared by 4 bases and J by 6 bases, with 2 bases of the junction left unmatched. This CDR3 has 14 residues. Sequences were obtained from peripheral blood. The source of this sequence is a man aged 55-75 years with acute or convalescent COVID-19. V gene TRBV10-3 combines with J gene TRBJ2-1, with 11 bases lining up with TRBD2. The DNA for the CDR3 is TGTGCCATCAGTGGACTAGCGGGGCCCAATGAGCAGTTCTTC. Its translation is CAISGLAGPNEQFF.